Below, 16 T cell receptor beta chains from the same sample are listed, as sequenced in a study of blood T cell repertoires in COVID-19. Profiled with immunoSEQ multiplex PCR; TCRdb holds only in-frame clones, not every one. Of over 300,000 clones listed, 75% to 85% were seen once; the top ten hold roughly 7.8%. The sequenced sample consisted of peripheral blood. These receptors all come from a human donor in a cohort sampled during active COVID-19.

CDR3 bases: TGCGCCAGCAGCTTGGCCGCCGGGACTGAAGCTTTCTTT. Protein product: CASSLAAGTEAFF. The chain recombines TRBV5-1 with TRBJ1-1; D gene ambiguous. Looked up from germline, CDR1 is SGHRS and CDR2 is YFSETQ. Trimming stripped 0 bases from V and 5 bases from J, with 8 bases between. The CDR3 covers 13 residues. Variable domain in full (rest from reference TRBV5-1 and TRBJ1-1): KAGVTQTPRYLIKTRGQQVTLSCSPISGHRSVSWYQQTPGQGLQFLFEYFSETQRNKGNFPGRFSGRQFSNSRSEMNVSTLELGDSALYLCASSLAAGTEAFFGQGTRLTVV.

The genes are TRBV6-2 or TRBV6-3 and TRBJ1-6, with a possible D match to TRBD1 (6 bases). Germline V gives CDR1 MNHEY, CDR2 SVGEGT. This CDR3 region has 18 residues. V lost 2 bases, J lost 0 bases, and 14 bases lay in between. For the CDR3, the DNA is TGTGCCAGCAGTTACAGGCGACAGGCCAGCTCCTATAATTCACCCCTCCACTTT. Protein: CASSYRRQASSYNSPLHF.

The chain links TRBV2 to TRBJ1-5; no clear D gene. This CDR3 spans 12 amino acids. V lost 0 bases and J lost 7, with 4 bases in between. Germline V gene sequence: CDR1 SNHLY, CDR2 FYNNEI. The CDR3 here is CASSEARQPQHF. The CDR3 region has the DNA TGTGCCAGCAGTGAAGCGAGACAGCCCCAGCATTTT.

For this clone: This CDR3 is also generated by other DNA sequences in the sample. J is TRBJ2-3 and V is TRBV3-1 (or the pseudogene TRBV3-2); maybe TRBD2 (6 bases). Trimming took off 4 bases at V and 6 bases at J, with 11 bases between the two ends. The length of the CDR3 is 13 residues. Germline CDR1 is LGHDT and CDR2 is YNNKEL (reference sequence). The chain's CDR3 is CASSLLASDTQYF. In DNA, the CDR3 is TGTGCCAGCAGCCTACTAGCATCCGATACGCAGTATTTT.

CDR3 protein: CASSTRHFDNEKLFF. The CDR3, as DNA: TGTGCCAGTAGTACAAGACACTTCGATAATGAAAAACTGTTTTTT. The V gene is TRBV19, the J gene TRBJ1-4, with D hard to call. Germline V gene sequence: CDR1 LNHDA, CDR2 SQIVND (reference sequence). Between the trimmed V and J ends, which lost 4 bases and 4 bases, there was a span of 13 bases. The CDR3 is 15 amino acids.

The chain links TRBV14 to TRBJ1-1; 8 bases fit TRBD1. V lost 4 bases and J lost 5; bases outside the gene matches: 3. This CDR3 contains 13 residues. Germline V gene lookup returns CDR1 SGHDN and CDR2 FVKESK. The CDR3 reads CASSLDRGTEAFF. The DNA for the CDR3 is TGTGCCAGCAGCCTTGACAGGGGTACTGAAGCTTTCTTT.

This chain connects TRBV11-2 to TRBJ1-1; D is possibly TRBD1 (6 bases). Germline V gene lookup returns CDR1 SGHAT and CDR2 FQNNGV. CDR3 length: 11 residues. Trimming shortened V by 5 bases and J by 8 bases, and 9 bases separated the two germline ends. CDR3 DNA: TGTGCCAGCAGCATTCAGGGGGAAGCTTTCTTT. It yields the protein CASSIQGEAFF.

The gene calls are TRBV5-4 and TRBJ1-3; no firm D call. This CDR3 has 11 residues. Germline V lookup: CDR1 SGHNT, CDR2 YYREEE (reference sequence). The ends were cut back, 6 bases at V and 9 bases at J, with 10 bases in the middle. CDR3 DNA sequence: TGTGCCAGCAACCTCGGTGGCACCATATATTTT. It is translated as CASNLGGTIYF.

The rearrangement links TRBV3-1 (or the pseudogene TRBV3-2) to TRBJ1-5, with TRBD1 as a possible D gene (6 bases). The ends were cut back, 4 bases at V and 3 bases at J, with 16 bases in the middle. Germline-derived CDR1 and CDR2 are LGHDT and YNNKEL (reference sequence). The CDR3 has 16 residues. CDR3 in amino acids: CASSPNPGHLNQPQHF. CDR3 in DNA: TGTGCCAGCAGCCCTAACCCGGGACACCTCAATCAGCCCCAGCATTTT.

In its sample, this clone was seen a few times. V is TRBV7-3 and J is TRBJ2-2; D may be TRBD2 (5 bases). Germline V gene data show CDR1 as SGHTA and CDR2 as FQGTGA. The length of the CDR3 is 16 residues. Trimming removed 1 base at V and 4 bases at J, with 13 bases between. The CDR3 sequence is CASSLISGASTGELFF. The CDR3 DNA reads TGTGCCAGCAGCTTAATCAGCGGCGCCAGCACCGGGGAGCTGTTTTTT.

V is TRBV30 and J is TRBJ1-1; D might be TRBD1 (6 bases). Germline V lookup: CDR1 GTSNPN, CDR2 SVGIG (reference sequence). This CDR3 region has 13 residues. Between the trimmed V and J ends, which lost 4 bases and 9 bases, there was a span of 18 bases. The CDR3 sequence is CAWTNPGEGKAFF. In DNA, the CDR3 is TGTGCCTGGACAAACCCAGGGGAGGGGAAAGCTTTCTTT.

V usage is TRBV2 and J usage is TRBJ1-5; D unclear. V lost 10 bases to trimming and J lost 8 bases, with 27 bases between them. Germline values: CDR1 SNHLY, CDR2 FYNNEI. The CDR3 is 16 residues long. The CDR3, as DNA: TGTGCCACCTCCCGGCGACGCGGGTTGGAGTCGGAGCCCCAGCATTTT. It translates to CATSRRRGLESEPQHF.

In regard to this clone: This sample also contains other DNA sequences that code for the same CDR3. The chain couples TRBV3-1 (or the pseudogene TRBV3-2) to TRBJ1-2, with 8 bases that match TRBD1. With 1 base clipped from V and 7 bases from J, the junction kept 5 bases outside the gene matches. The CDR3 has 14 residues. In germline, CDR1 is LGHDT, CDR2 YNNKEL (reference sequence). In DNA, the CDR3 is TGTGCCAGCAGCCAAGGGACAGGGTTAGGTGGCTACACCTTC. This codes for CASSQGTGLGGYTF.

This chain joins TRBV30 and TRBJ1-2, with TRBD1 as a possible D gene (6 bases). Trimming left V 7 bases short and J 3 bases short, with 30 bases between. CDR3 length equals 18 residues. In germline, CDR1 is GTSNPN, CDR2 SVGIG (reference sequence). CDR3 nucleotides: TGTGCCTCCCCCGGGAGGGACATCAAAAATCCTGGGGACTATGGCTACACCTTC. This gives the protein CASPGRDIKNPGDYGYTF.

The gene calls are TRBV24-1 and TRBJ2-5; 12 bases are shared with TRBD2. Germline V gives CDR1 KGHDR, CDR2 SFDVKD. The junction had 9 bases not matched to a gene; V was cut back by 1 base and J by 4 bases. CDR3 length: 18 amino acids. CDR3 DNA sequence: TGTGCCACCAGTGATTTCACGTCACTAGCGGGGGGCTTAGAGACCCAGTACTTC. The encoded protein is CATSDFTSLAGGLETQYF.

This clone was found once. The rearrangement links TRBV5-8 to TRBJ1-1; TRBD1 aligns across 10 bases. Germline CDR1 and CDR2: SGHTS and YDEGEE. The CDR3 length is 17 residues. With 1 base clipped from V and 2 bases from J, the junction kept 8 bases outside the gene matches. The CDR3 spells CASSLPSGQGNNTEAFF. As DNA, the CDR3 is TGTGCCAGCAGCTTGCCGTCGGGACAGGGGAATAACACTGAAGCTTTCTTT.